This TCR beta chain originates from a study of regulatory T cells in long-lasting Graves disease. General study findings and limits: When disease was persistent, TRBV28, TRBJ1-2 and TRBJ2-5 were the favored segments.

Regarding time point: newly diagnosed GD, antithyroid drugs for less than 3 months. The TCR library used RNA extracted from PBMCs. Germline V CDR1 and CDR2: MDHEN, SYDVKM. With 4 bases clipped from V and 2 bases from J, the junction kept 8 bases outside the gene matches. This CDR3 contains 16 residues. According to the study, TCR beta libraries were built with iRepertoire HTBI primers and CDR3-region Arm-PCR. TCRdb re-derived calls from the multiplex PCR reads in MiXCR, one entry per CDR3 protein. The sample carries about 430,000 distinct CDR3 sequences, approximately 16% recorded once. With regard to this clonotype: Its target is unknown.

These same records also appear under a second study, on T cells in Graves' hyperthyroidism and ophthalmopathy.

The clonotype originates from a woman aged 35 to 49 with Graves disease. The starting material was peripheral blood mononuclear cells (PBMCs), obtained at new diagnosis, from a patient treated with antithyroid drugs. The chain links TRBV28 to TRBJ2-1, with 7 bases matching TRBD2. CDR3 in DNA: TGTGCCAGCAGTTCATCCGGTCTAGCGGCCTACAATGAGCAGTTCTTC. It specifies CASSSSGLAAYNEQFF. The whole variable domain, filled in from reference TRBV28 and TRBJ2-1, reads DVKVTQSSRYLVKRTGEKVFLECVQDMDHENMFWYRQDPGLGLRLIYFSYDVKMKEKGDIPEGYSVSREKKERFSLILESASTNQTSMYLCASSSSGLAAYNEQFFGPGTRLTVL.